This record covers a single T cell receptor beta chain. The antigen is unknown. A junction end diverges from the germline sequence, so it may reflect a read error. The data derive from a study of cytomegalovirus exposure and HLA in healthy donors. Findings and limits, study-wide: Earlier analysis yielded a pattern in which most TCR beta V segments were productive about 87% or about 30% of the time.

The CDR3 extends over 15 amino acids. Germline V CDR1 and CDR2: LNHNV, YYDKDF (reference sequence). Researchers ran the PCR with 60 Vbeta and 13 Jbeta primers. The method was immunoSEQ multiplex PCR; TCRdb's version includes in-frame clones alone and lacks a portion of them. Among about 300,000 clones listed, roughly 88% were seen once. Sequenced material: PBMCs. This receptor was obtained from a man aged 40-55 years in good health and CMV-seropositive. The genes are TRBV15 and TRBJ2-6, with a possible D match to TRBD1 (5 bases). CDR3 bases: TGTGCCACCAGCAAAACAGGTGGTGGGGCCAACGCCCTGACTTTC. This translates into CATSKTGGGANALTF.